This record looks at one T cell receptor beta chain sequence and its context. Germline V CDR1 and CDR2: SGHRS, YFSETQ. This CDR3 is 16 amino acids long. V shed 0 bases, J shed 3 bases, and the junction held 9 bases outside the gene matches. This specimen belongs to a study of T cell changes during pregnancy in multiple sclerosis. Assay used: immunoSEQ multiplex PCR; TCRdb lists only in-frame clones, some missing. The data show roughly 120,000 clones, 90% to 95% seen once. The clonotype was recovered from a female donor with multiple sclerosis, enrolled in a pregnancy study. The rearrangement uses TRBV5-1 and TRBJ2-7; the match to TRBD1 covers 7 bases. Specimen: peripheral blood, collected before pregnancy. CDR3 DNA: TGCGCCAGCAGCTTGGAGGCAGGGGGTAAGGGCTACGAGCAGTACTTC. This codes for CASSLEAGGKGYEQYF.